The 3 T cell receptor beta chains presented below share a single source sample, sequenced in a study of T cell changes during pregnancy in multiple sclerosis. The protocol was immunoSEQ multiplex PCR, while the TCRdb copy is restricted to in-frame clones and leaves out a portion. The data contain tens of thousands of clones, over 85% of them seen just once; the ten biggest clones take up 6.5% to 8%. The sample in question was CD8+ T cells from peripheral blood mononuclear cells, obtained in the third trimester of pregnancy. The receptor source for this set is a female donor with multiple sclerosis, enrolled in a pregnancy study.

The chain links TRBV7-2 to TRBJ1-4; TRBD1 agrees at 10 bases. This CDR3 is 15 amino acids long. CDR1 SGHTA and CDR2 FQGNSA come from the germline V gene. Trimming removed 2 bases from V and 6 bases from J; junction bases left unmatched: 3. The CDR3 DNA follows: TGTGCCAGCAGCTTATCCGGGACAGGGGATGAAAAACTGTTTTTT. This codes for CASSLSGTGDEKLFF.

This chain links TRBV4-2 with TRBJ2-3; TRBD2 matches 12 bases. CDR3 length: 17 residues. The J segment lost 2 bases and the V segment lost 2 bases, leaving 5 bases of the junction unmatched. The germline V gene has CDR1 LGHNA and CDR2 YNFKEQ. DNA of the CDR3: TGTGCCAGCAGCCAATTTGGACTAGCGGGGCTCACAGATACGCAGTATTTT. This sequence encodes CASSQFGLAGLTDTQYF.

This clone was counted only a few times. This chain joins TRBV19 and TRBJ2-3; D may be TRBD1 (5 bases). This CDR3 region has 21 residues. Trimming removed 2 bases from V and 3 bases from J, with 30 bases in between. Germline CDR1 and CDR2: LNHDA and SQIVND (reference sequence). The CDR3 here is CASSITSLSPQVAHGTDTQYF. The CDR3 nucleotides are TGTGCCAGTAGTATAACTTCTCTGTCCCCACAGGTAGCCCACGGAACAGATACGCAGTATTTT.